These 12 T cell receptor beta chains were sequenced from one sample in a study of blood T cell repertoires in COVID-19 (TCRdb year 2020). Libraries were prepared through the immunoSEQ multiplex PCR assay. TCRdb retrieved this table from immuneACCESS and kept in-frame rearrangements only. Not all clones are present; in checked studies, unresolved V genes account for under half, and no reason is known for the remainder. Within this sample are roughly 200,000 clones, with 82% of them counted one time only. Roughly 8% of the sample is taken by the ten largest. Material: peripheral blood. The receptors come from a woman over 75 with COVID-19, enrolled during active disease.

The chain employs TRBV2 and TRBJ1-1; D remains ambiguous. This CDR3 is built from 12 residues. The germline V gene has CDR1 SNHLY and CDR2 FYNNEI. This CDR3 reads CESEGMNTEAFF. CDR3 coding DNA: TGTGAGAGCGAAGGCATGAACACTGAAGCTTTCTTT. The full variable domain, rest sourced from reference TRBV2 and TRBJ1-1, is EPEVTQTPSHQVTQMGQEVILRCVPISNHLYFYWYRQILGQKVEFLVSFYNNEISEKSEIFDDQFSVERPDGSNFTLKIRSTKLEDSAMYFCESEGMNTEAFFGQGTRLTVV.

The chain recombines TRBV29-1 with TRBJ1-2; weak D call: TRBD1 (6 bases). The germline V gene encodes CDR1 SQVTM and CDR2 ANQGSEA. The CDR3 length is 13 residues. The germline V and J ends were trimmed by 0 bases and 6 bases, with 11 bases remaining between them. The CDR3 protein is CSVEDWNRDGYTF. DNA for the CDR3: TGCAGCGTTGAAGATTGGAACAGGGATGGCTACACCTTC.

The gene calls are TRBV5-1 and TRBJ1-4; possible D gene TRBD1, 5 bases. Trimming removed 4 bases from V and 8 bases from J, with 18 bases in between. CDR1 and CDR2 (germline): SGHRS, YFSETQ. This CDR3 is 15 amino acids long. CDR3 nucleotides: TGCGCCAGCAGCATAAGGGGAGGGCAAAAGGAAAAACTGTTTTTT. Its protein is CASSIRGGQKEKLFF.

The chain recombines TRBV12-3 or TRBV12-4 with TRBJ1-2; TRBD1 might be the D (5 bases). V lost 2 bases, J lost 4 bases, and 8 bases lay in between. The CDR3 has 13 amino acids. Here the CDR3 DNA reads TGTGCCAGCAGTTTAAGACAGAGCTATGGCTACACCTTC. This gives the protein CASSLRQSYGYTF.

The genes are TRBV5-1 and TRBJ1-6, with unresolved D. CDR3 size: 15 residues. The V and J ends lost 5 bases and 5 bases respectively, with 14 bases between them. Germline CDR1 and CDR2: SGHRS and YFSETQ. The CDR3 DNA reads as TGCGCCAGCAGGGAGGACGGAAGAAATAATTCACCCCTCCACTTT. Encoded protein: CASREDGRNNSPLHF.

V gene TRBV6-4 combines with J gene TRBJ2-2, with 7 positions matching TRBD1. The germline V gene has CDR1 MRHNA and CDR2 SNTAGT. With V trimmed by 4 bases and J by 1 base, 3 bases remained unmatched. The CDR3 loop spans 15 amino acids. The CDR3 spells CASSVGDRNTGELFF. In DNA form, the CDR3 reads TGTGCCAGCAGTGTTGGGGACAGGAACACCGGGGAGCTGTTTTTT.

The chain employs TRBV7-9 and TRBJ1-2, with D perhaps TRBD1 (5 bases). CDR1 SEHNR and CDR2 FQNEAQ come from the germline V gene (reference sequence). V was cut by 3 bases and J by 6 bases, with 20 bases left in between. This CDR3 region has 16 residues. The CDR3 sequence is CASSFPLTTGPDGYTF. CDR3 coding DNA: TGTGCCAGCAGCTTTCCCCTTACAACAGGCCCCGATGGCTACACCTTC.

The chain joins TRBV13 to TRBJ1-5, with 10 bases that match TRBD1. The CDR3 spans 15 residues. The germline gives CDR1 PRHDT, CDR2 FYEKMQ (reference sequence). Germline trimming cut 5 bases from V and 6 bases from J; bases unmatched to any gene: 7. The CDR3, as DNA: TGTGCCAGCAGCGCCCGGGGACAGGGGCGTCAGCCCCAGCATTTT. Encoded protein: CASSARGQGRQPQHF.

The rearrangement joins TRBV5-5 to TRBJ2-1; 9 bases fit TRBD1. The germline gives CDR1 SGHKS, CDR2 YYEKEE (reference sequence). The CDR3 length is 16 residues. V gave up 2 bases and J gave up 7 bases; unmatched junction bases: 10. The DNA of the CDR3 is TGTGCCAGCAGCTTCATCGGGACAGGGCGAGTTAATGAGCAGTTCTTC. Its translation is CASSFIGTGRVNEQFF.

The J gene is TRBJ1-4, the V gene TRBV25-1, with 8 bases matching TRBD1. Trimming removed 8 bases from V and 10 bases from J; junction bases left unmatched: 9. The V gene's germline CDR1 is MGHDK and CDR2 SYGVNS. This CDR3 is built from 13 residues. In nucleotides, the CDR3 is TGTGCCAGCCTGGACAGGGCGGGTAGAAAACTGTTTTTT. Its protein is CASLDRAGRKLFF.

This chain uses TRBV5-1 with TRBJ2-3; D gene unclear. Trimming stripped 4 bases from V and 2 bases from J, with 8 bases between. Germline V lookup: CDR1 SGHRS, CDR2 YFSETQ. The CDR3 covers 13 residues. CDR3 sequence: CASSAAATDTQYF. The CDR3 DNA is TGCGCCAGCAGCGCCGCGGCCACAGATACGCAGTATTTT.

The rearrangement joins TRBV19 to TRBJ1-6; the D is unclear. The V end was cut by 1 base, the J end by 7 bases, with 11 bases between. This CDR3 is 15 amino acids long. Germline assignment: CDR1 LNHDA and CDR2 SQIVND (reference sequence). CDR3 DNA: TGTGCCAGTAGTATAGGCATCACCCGGAATTCACCCCTCCACTTT. Translation gives CASSIGITRNSPLHF.